These T cell receptor beta chains were read from a single sample in a study of cytomegalovirus exposure and HLA in healthy donors. Some clones are missing from TCRdb's copy, which holds only in-frame ones; the method was immunoSEQ multiplex PCR. The sample lists under 200,000 clones, about four fifths occurring once. The sequenced material came from PBMCs. Receptors were obtained from a woman in her 50s in good health and CMV-seropositive. The CDR3 runs from the conserved cysteine through the conserved F or W. Fields, in order: V gene, D gene, clone size, J gene, CDR3 DNA, CDR3 protein. A D gene is named only where the DNA matches it firmly. Not all rows give a size; the values are once, few, many and, for expanded clones, a class.

>TRBV14|.|.|TRBJ1-4
TGTGCCAGCAGCCAAGCGGGGGGACCCTATAATGAAAAACTGTTTTTT
CASSQAGGPYNEKLFF
>TRBV7-2|.|.|TRBJ1-2
TGTGCCAGCAGCTGGGACGGGGGTCTTGGGGGCTACACCTTC
CASSWDGGLGGYTF
>TRBV15|.|.|TRBJ2-3
TGTGCCACCAGCCCTACAACGGGACACCGCACAGATACGCAGTATTTT
CATSPTTGHRTDTQYF
>TRBV5-1|TRBD1|.|TRBJ1-3
TGCGCCAGCAGCGAACGGACAGGGGCTTCAGGAAACACCATATATTTT
CASSERTGASGNTIYF
>TRBV4-3|.|few|TRBJ2-3
TGCGCCAGCAGCCAAGACCCGGGGTTCACAGATACGCAGTATTTT
CASSQDPGFTDTQYF
>TRBV14|TRBD2|.|TRBJ2-5
TGTGCCAGCAGCTTATACCAGGGAGGGGAGACCCAGTACTTC
CASSLYQGGETQYF
>TRBV19|TRBD1|.|TRBJ2-3
TGTGCCAGTAGTCGGGACAGGGGTACAGATACGCAGTATTTT
CASSRDRGTDTQYF
>TRBV7-2|TRBD2|once|TRBJ2-7
TGTGCCAGCAGCTTAGTAACTAGCGGGCTCTCCGAGCAGTACTTC
CASSLVTSGLSEQYF
>TRBV5-4|TRBD2|.|TRBJ2-5
TGTGCCAGCAGCTCTGCAGGGACTAGCGGGAGAGTCATCCAAGAGACCCAGTACTTC
CASSSAGTSGRVIQETQYF
>TRBV7-9|.|.|TRBJ2-7
TGTTCCAGCAGCTTAGTCGGTCCCTACGAGCAGTACTTC
CSSSLVGPYEQYF
>TRBV5-6|.|.|TRBJ1-2
TGTGCCAGCAGCTTGGCGGGGGTAAGGGATAAAAGCTACACCTTC
CASSLAGVRDKSYTF
>TRBV21-1|.|.|TRBJ2-7
TGTGCCAGCAGCAAGGGCGAGGGGGGGAGAATCTACGAGCAGTACTTC
CASSKGEGGRIYEQYF
>TRBV9|TRBD1|.|TRBJ1-1
TGTGCCAGCAGCTCGCCCACACCGCGACCGGGACAGGGGGTTCTCATGAACACTGAAGCTTTCTTT
CASSSPTPRPGQGVLMNTEAFF
>TRBV6-4|.|.|TRBJ1-6
TGTGCCAGCAGCCGCGAGCGGGACGTATCACCCCTCCACTTT
CASSRERDVSPLHF
>TRBV7-2|TRBD1|.|TRBJ1-2
TGTGCCAGCAGCTTAAGGTCCCAGGGGGCTGGCTACACCTTC
CASSLRSQGAGYTF
>TRBV5-6|TRBD1|.|TRBJ2-7
TGTGCCAGCAGCTTGGTAGACAGGGGATTGGGGCAGTACTTC
CASSLVDRGLGQYF
>TRBV19|TRBD1|few|TRBJ1-2
TGTGCCAGTAGGCCGGGGACAGTTCGGTCTGGCTACACCTTC
CASRPGTVRSGYTF
>TRBV18|.|.|TRBJ1-1
TGTGCCAGCTCACCGGGCAGGGCGAACACTGAAGCTTTCTTT
CASSPGRANTEAFF
>TRBV7-8|.|.|TRBJ1-1
TGTGCCAGCAGCTTAAGGCGGCCGATCATGAACACTGAAGCTTTCTTT
CASSLRRPIMNTEAFF
>TRBV19|.|few|TRBJ1-1
TGTGCCAGTCGGCGTACTACTGTTAACACTGAAGCTTTCTTT
CASRRTTVNTEAFF
>TRBV5-8|TRBD1|once|TRBJ1-1
TGTGCCAGCAGTCTGACAGGGGTTTTATCTGAAGCTTTCTTT
CASSLTGVLSEAFF
>TRBV4-2|TRBD2|.|TRBJ2-2
TGTGCCAGCCGCCGGGAGGGTAGTTCCACCGGGGAGCTGTTTTTT
CASRREGSSTGELFF
>TRBV6-5|.|.|TRBJ1-1
TGTGCCAGCAGTCGGGGTCTATACGCTGAAGCTTTCTTT
CASSRGLYAEAFF
>TRBV7-9|.|.|TRBJ1-1
TGTTCCAGCAGCATGATGGAGGGGAGCACTGAAGCTTTCTTT
CSSSMMEGSTEAFF
>TRBV11-3|.|.|TRBJ2-7
TGTGCCAGCTCCATGGGAGAGTACGAGCAGTACTTC
CASSMGEYEQYF
>TRBV5-1|TRBD2|.|TRBJ2-1
TGCGCCAGCAGCTTGGCCTCGACTAGCGAGTACAATGAGCAGTTCTTC
CASSLASTSEYNEQFF
>TRBV7-2|TRBD2|.|TRBJ2-1
TGTGCCAGCAGCTTAGTAGGTAGCGGGGGAAGCTCCTACAATGAGCAGTTCTTC
CASSLVGSGGSSYNEQFF
>TRBV28|TRBD1|.|TRBJ1-5
TGTGCCAGCAGTGGAGGACAGGCGACCAATCAGCCCCAGCATTTT
CASSGGQATNQPQHF
>TRBV11-3|TRBD2|.|TRBJ2-7
TGTGCCAGCAGCCGCAGGACTAGCGGGGGGGCCAACGAGCAGTACTTC
CASSRRTSGGANEQYF
>TRBV15|.|few|TRBJ1-1
TGTGCCACCAGCAGAGATTCTCGGGGAGACACTGAAGCTTTCTTT
CATSRDSRGDTEAFF
>TRBV5-8|TRBD2|few|TRBJ2-3
TGTGCCAGCAGCTCTGGGAGGGGCAGGGAGGATACGCAGTATTTT
CASSSGRGREDTQYF
>TRBV18|TRBD1|.|TRBJ2-7
TGTGCCAGCTCACCGGGGACAGGGAATTTCGAGCAGTACTTC
CASSPGTGNFEQYF
>TRBV5-1|TRBD1|few|TRBJ1-2
TGCGCCAGCAGCCCCGGACAGGGGGGCTATGGCTACACCTTC
CASSPGQGGYGYTF
>TRBV5-1|.|.|TRBJ1-2
TGCGCCAGCAGCTTGGAGGGGCGGACTAACTATGGCTACACCTTC
CASSLEGRTNYGYTF
>TRBV5-1|.|.|TRBJ2-7
TGCGCCAGCAGTAGACACAGAAATACCTACGAGCAGTACTTC
CASSRHRNTYEQYF
>TRBV4-2|.|.|TRBJ2-7
TGTGCCAGCAGCCAAGATCGAGGCGAGCAGTACTTC
CASSQDRGEQYF
>TRBV5-4|TRBD1|.|TRBJ2-5
TGTGCCAGCAGCACCGGGACAGAAGAGACCCAGTACTTC
CASSTGTEETQYF
>TRBV11-2|.|.|TRBJ2-7
TGTGCCAGCAGCTGGAGGAGCTCCTACGAGCAGTACTTC
CASSWRSSYEQYF
>TRBV6-5|.|.|TRBJ2-3
TGTGCCAGCGGGAGAGCGGCAGATACGCAGTATTTT
CASGRAADTQYF
>TRBV29-1|.|few|TRBJ1-1
TGCAGCGTTTCTCAGGGCACTGAAGCTTTCTTT
CSVSQGTEAFF